Listed below are T cell receptor beta chains from one sample, sequenced in a study of T cell changes during pregnancy in multiple sclerosis. Assay used: immunoSEQ multiplex PCR; TCRdb lists only in-frame clones, some missing. The sample lists approximately 130,000 clones; roughly 95% were seen once. The starting material was peripheral blood, obtained after pregnancy. These TCRs come from a female donor with multiple sclerosis, enrolled in a pregnancy study. The CDR3 runs from the conserved cysteine through the conserved F or W. A D gene is named only where the DNA matches it firmly. Size values are once, few and many counts, or a class for expanded clones, and some rows have none.

j_call: TRBJ1-1; clone_size: NA; v_call: TRBV18; d_call: TRBD1; cdr3_aa: CASSRTHGTGGNTEAFF; cdr3_nt: TGTGCCAGCTCAAGAACCCACGGGACAGGGGGAAACACTGAAGCTTTCTTT
j_call: TRBJ2-1; clone_size: NA; v_call: TRBV5-1; d_call: NA; cdr3_aa: CASSLGLLIDSYNEQFF; cdr3_nt: TGCGCCAGCAGCTTGGGACTCCTGATAGACTCCTACAATGAGCAGTTCTTC
j_call: TRBJ2-5; clone_size: once; v_call: TRBV11-2; d_call: NA; cdr3_aa: CASSPERTQYF; cdr3_nt: TGTGCCAGCAGCCCCGAGAGGACCCAGTACTTC
j_call: TRBJ2-3; clone_size: NA; v_call: TRBV18; d_call: TRBD2; cdr3_aa: CASSPRLAGGMDTQYF; cdr3_nt: TGTGCCAGCTCACCCAGACTAGCGGGAGGGATGGATACGCAGTATTTT
j_call: TRBJ1-1; clone_size: NA; v_call: TRBV5-4; d_call: TRBD1; cdr3_aa: CASSLRRTGGVEAFF; cdr3_nt: TGTGCCAGCAGCTTAAGGAGGACAGGGGGAGTTGAAGCTTTCTTT
j_call: TRBJ2-7; clone_size: NA; v_call: TRBV28; d_call: TRBD2; cdr3_aa: CASSLPRLAGGKTYEQYF; cdr3_nt: TGTGCCAGCAGCCTCCCACGACTAGCGGGAGGGAAAACCTACGAGCAGTACTTC
j_call: TRBJ1-2; clone_size: NA; v_call: TRBV10-3; d_call: NA; cdr3_aa: CAIRTDPDYGYTF; cdr3_nt: TGTGCCATCCGGACAGACCCCGACTATGGCTACACCTTC
j_call: TRBJ2-7; clone_size: NA; v_call: TRBV18; d_call: TRBD2; cdr3_aa: CASSPGTSVEQYF; cdr3_nt: TGTGCCAGCTCACCCGGGACTAGCGTTGAGCAGTACTTC
j_call: TRBJ1-2; clone_size: NA; v_call: TRBV5-1; d_call: NA; cdr3_aa: CASSSLGDHGYTF; cdr3_nt: TGCGCCAGCAGCAGCTTAGGGGATCATGGCTACACCTTC
j_call: TRBJ1-2; clone_size: NA; v_call: TRBV28; d_call: TRBD1; cdr3_aa: CASSSGGIGPDGYTF; cdr3_nt: TGTGCCAGCAGTTCAGGGGGAATAGGCCCGGATGGCTACACCTTC
j_call: TRBJ2-4; clone_size: NA; v_call: TRBV28; d_call: NA; cdr3_aa: CATRWGVAKNIQYF; cdr3_nt: TGTGCCACCCGTTGGGGGGTAGCCAAAAACATTCAGTACTTC
j_call: TRBJ2-7; clone_size: NA; v_call: TRBV30; d_call: TRBD2; cdr3_aa: CAWRKLAGGPGREQYF; cdr3_nt: TGTGCCTGGAGGAAACTAGCGGGAGGACCAGGTCGCGAGCAGTACTTC
j_call: TRBJ1-2; clone_size: few; v_call: TRBV5-6; d_call: TRBD1; cdr3_aa: CASSFRDRVNYGYTF; cdr3_nt: TGTGCCAGCAGCTTCCGGGACAGGGTAAACTATGGCTACACCTTC
j_call: TRBJ2-1; clone_size: NA; v_call: TRBV19; d_call: NA; cdr3_aa: CASNQGSSYNEQFF; cdr3_nt: TGTGCCAGCAACCAGGGGAGCTCCTACAATGAGCAGTTCTTC
j_call: TRBJ2-2; clone_size: NA; v_call: TRBV11-2; d_call: TRBD1; cdr3_aa: CASSVRQPDRFNTGELFF; cdr3_nt: TGTGCCAGCAGTGTGCGGCAGCCGGACAGGTTTAACACCGGGGAGCTGTTTTTT
j_call: TRBJ2-1; clone_size: NA; v_call: TRBV7-3; d_call: TRBD2; cdr3_aa: CASSVLAGVYNEQFF; cdr3_nt: TGTGCCAGCAGCGTACTAGCGGGAGTGTACAATGAGCAGTTCTTC
j_call: TRBJ2-1; clone_size: NA; v_call: TRBV29-1; d_call: NA; cdr3_aa: CSVRGRDPSYNEQFF; cdr3_nt: TGCAGCGTTCGGGGTCGAGATCCCTCCTACAATGAGCAGTTCTTC
j_call: TRBJ2-1; clone_size: NA; v_call: TRBV13; d_call: NA; cdr3_aa: CASSSNLEQFF; cdr3_nt: TGTGCCAGCAGCTCTAACTTGGAGCAGTTCTTC
j_call: TRBJ2-7; clone_size: NA; v_call: TRBV29-1; d_call: NA; cdr3_aa: CSAARGLTYEQYF; cdr3_nt: TGCAGCGCTGCCAGGGGTTTAACCTACGAGCAGTACTTC
j_call: TRBJ2-1; clone_size: NA; v_call: TRBV28; d_call: TRBD1; cdr3_aa: CASSQGTGRSYNEQFF; cdr3_nt: TGTGCCAGCAGCCAAGGGACAGGGCGCTCCTACAATGAGCAGTTCTTC
j_call: TRBJ1-2; clone_size: NA; v_call: TRBV5-6; d_call: TRBD1; cdr3_aa: CASSLRWTGVGYTF; cdr3_nt: TGTGCCAGCAGCCTCCGGTGGACAGGGGTTGGCTACACCTTC
j_call: TRBJ1-2; clone_size: NA; v_call: TRBV7-8; d_call: TRBD1; cdr3_aa: CASTPSSRDRGYGYTF; cdr3_nt: TGTGCCAGCACCCCAAGCAGCCGGGACAGGGGCTATGGCTACACCTTC
j_call: TRBJ2-3; clone_size: NA; v_call: TRBV4-1; d_call: TRBD2; cdr3_aa: CASSQVSKASGLTDTQYF; cdr3_nt: TGCGCCAGCAGCCAAGTATCAAAGGCTAGCGGACTCACAGATACGCAGTATTTT
j_call: TRBJ2-1; clone_size: NA; v_call: TRBV6-6; d_call: TRBD2; cdr3_aa: CASSSGTSGWNEQFF; cdr3_nt: TGTGCCAGCAGCAGCGGGACTAGCGGGTGGAATGAGCAGTTCTTC
j_call: TRBJ2-3; clone_size: once; v_call: TRBV19; d_call: TRBD2; cdr3_aa: CASSSSGASTDTQYF; cdr3_nt: TGTGCCAGTAGTTCTAGCGGGGCAAGCACAGATACGCAGTATTTT
j_call: TRBJ1-5; clone_size: NA; v_call: TRBV10-3; d_call: NA; cdr3_aa: CAISESNQGQGPQHF; cdr3_nt: TGTGCCATCAGTGAGTCGAACCAGGGGCAGGGGCCCCAGCATTTT
j_call: TRBJ2-7; clone_size: NA; v_call: TRBV6-1; d_call: NA; cdr3_aa: CASRAGLTPTYEQYF; cdr3_nt: TGTGCCAGCAGGGCAGGTCTAACTCCTACCTACGAGCAGTACTTC